This T cell receptor (beta chain) was identified during a study of blood T cells in healthy people across ages. Regarding the study as a whole: Using unsorted PBMCs precluded a conclusive naive versus antigen-experienced comparison.

Then a second PCR, running roughly 6 to 12 cycles, was carried out with a sample-barcoded 5' primer and a J-beta primer mix. Every cDNA molecule carried a tag from a template-switch adaptor bearing 12 random nucleotides. TCRdb analysed the 5' RACE reads with MiXCR anew, one entry per CDR3 protein. Altogether 1.5 million to 2 million distinct CDR3 sequences are present, just under 50% being singletons, with the ten largest covering about 2.1%. Germline V gives CDR1 LGHDT, CDR2 YNNKEL (reference sequence). The CDR3 sequence is 14 residues long. Trimming pared 1 base from V and 4 bases from J, leaving 11 bases between. Notes on this clonotype: Antigen: not known.

Sequences were obtained from blood. This receptor was obtained from a woman between 40 and 50 years old in good health. The rearrangement uses TRBV3-1 and TRBJ2-7; D is unclear. CDR3: CASSQGPTAYEQYF. The DNA of the CDR3 is TGTGCCAGCAGCCAAGGACCGACTGCATACGAGCAGTACTTC.